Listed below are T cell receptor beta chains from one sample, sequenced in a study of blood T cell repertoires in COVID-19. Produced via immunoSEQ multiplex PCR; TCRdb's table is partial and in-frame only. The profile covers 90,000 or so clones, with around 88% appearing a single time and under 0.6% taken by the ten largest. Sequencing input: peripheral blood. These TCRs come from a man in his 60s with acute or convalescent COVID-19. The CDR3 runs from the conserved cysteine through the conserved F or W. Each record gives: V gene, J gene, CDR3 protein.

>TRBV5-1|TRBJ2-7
CASTSGTGLSEQYF
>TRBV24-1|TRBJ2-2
CATSHNGELFF
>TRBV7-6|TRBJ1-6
CASSLEDRNNSPLHF
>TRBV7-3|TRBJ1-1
CASSLNRDGTEAFF
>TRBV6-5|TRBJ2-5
CASSLFPLQETQYF
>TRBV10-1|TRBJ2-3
CASSVGGAADTQYF
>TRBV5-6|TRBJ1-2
CASSFGQLYGYTF
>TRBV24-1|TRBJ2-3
CATASGRSSSTDTQYF
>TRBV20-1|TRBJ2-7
CSASPGTLGSEQYF
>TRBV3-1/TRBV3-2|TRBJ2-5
CASSQGTGKETQYF
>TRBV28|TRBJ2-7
CASSFQNYEQYF
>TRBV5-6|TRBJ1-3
CASSPRGPGNTIYF
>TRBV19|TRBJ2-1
CASRHGQGNEQFF
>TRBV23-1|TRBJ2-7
CASSQSRPGGLTYEQYF
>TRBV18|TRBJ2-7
CASSPGTAYYEQYF
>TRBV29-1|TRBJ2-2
CSVVHRVPGELFF
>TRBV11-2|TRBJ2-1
CASSLRGADSYNEQFF
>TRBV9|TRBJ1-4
CASTRTGDNEKLFF
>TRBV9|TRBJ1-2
CASSVQGAFGYTF
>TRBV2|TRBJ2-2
CASRAPGQANTGELFF
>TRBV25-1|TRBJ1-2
CASSDSDRAEGYTF
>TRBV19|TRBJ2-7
CASSISSGSSYEQYF
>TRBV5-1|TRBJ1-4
CASSSEINEKLFF
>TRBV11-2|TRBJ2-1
CASSLGLAASYNEQFF
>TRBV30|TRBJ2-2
CAWIQAGGSLTGELFF
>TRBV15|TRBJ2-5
CATSRDRLAGNQETQYF
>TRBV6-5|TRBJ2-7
CASRATSGTYEQYF
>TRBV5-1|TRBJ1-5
CASSLGGMGNQPQHF